This passage covers 4 T cell receptor beta chains from one sample sequenced in a study of T cell responses to AZD1222 COVID-19 vaccine (dated by TCRdb to the early 2020s). In the paper's terms, the time point label means: about 28 days (+/-7) after the second vaccine dose. Preparation of the library involved the immunoSEQ multiplex PCR assay. Entries here come from immuneACCESS through TCRdb and include only in-frame sequences with V and J called. Some clones fail to appear in such tables; in the studies checked, an unresolved V gene covers under half of the shortfall, and the cause of the remainder is unknown. Within this sample are 70,000 to 85,000 clones, with around four fifths of them counted one time only. Roughly 1.3% of the sample comes from the top ten. Here the sequenced sample was peripheral blood, taken 28 days after the second AZD1222 dose. The source of these receptors is an adult who received the AZD1222 COVID-19 vaccine.

This chain uses TRBV27 with TRBJ1-2; no reliable D call. Germline V gives CDR1 MNHEY, CDR2 SMNVEV (reference sequence). This CDR3 comprises 14 residues. V lost 0 bases and J 4 bases, leaving 9 bases between the germline ends. The CDR3 coding sequence is TGTGCCAGCAGTTTATCGATTGATCCCTATGGCTACACCTTC. It codes for CASSLSIDPYGYTF.

The chain combines TRBV27 with TRBJ2-7; D is uncertain. The V end lost 7 bases, the J end lost 0 bases, and 16 bases lay between the germline ends. Germline loops: CDR1 MNHEY, CDR2 SMNVEV (reference sequence). This CDR3 comprises 15 residues. CDR3 protein: CASKHSTAGSYEQYF. CDR3 bases: TGTGCCAGCAAACATTCAACAGCCGGCTCCTACGAGCAGTACTTC.

This clone was seen once. V is TRBV4-3 and J is TRBJ1-4; D might be TRBD1 (6 bases). The V and J ends lost 1 base and 7 bases respectively, with 13 bases between them. The CDR3 spans 15 residues. Germline CDR1 is LGHNA and CDR2 is YSLEER. The CDR3 DNA reads TGCGCCAGCAGCCAAGGCAGGGGAGGAGGTGAAAAACTGTTTTTT. It specifies CASSQGRGGGEKLFF.

V is TRBV3-1 (or the pseudogene TRBV3-2) and J is TRBJ2-3, with TRBD2 identical over 14 bases. Trimming took 5 bases from V and 4 from J; bases not matched to a gene: 8. CDR1 LGHDT and CDR2 YNNKEL come from the germline V gene (reference sequence). The CDR3 sequence is 17 residues long. The CDR3 is CASSRRTSGRFSDTQYF. The DNA for the CDR3 is TGTGCCAGCAGCAGACGGACTAGCGGGAGGTTCTCAGATACGCAGTATTTT.